A single sample is the source of the 32 T cell receptor beta chains below, sequenced in a study of T cells in narcolepsy. The assay was immunoSEQ multiplex PCR, and TCRdb's table has in-frame clones only and misses some. The sample records 30,000 to 35,000 clones, 83% being singletons. The sample was CD45RA- memory CD4+ T cells from PBMCs. These receptors were taken from a human donor with narcolepsy.

The chain couples TRBV27 to TRBJ1-6, with a weak D call TRBD1 (5 bases). Trimming pared 0 bases from V and 13 bases from J, leaving 10 bases between. CDR1 and CDR2 (germline): MNHEY, SMNVEV (reference sequence). The CDR3 has 13 amino acids. The chain's CDR3 is CASSLSNRFPLHF. Written as DNA, the CDR3 is TGTGCCAGCAGTTTATCGAACAGGTTCCCCCTCCACTTT.

The gene calls are TRBV30 and TRBJ1-1; D ambiguous. The V gene's germline CDR1 is GTSNPN and CDR2 SVGIG (reference sequence). The CDR3 contains 12 residues. Trimming shortened V by 0 bases and J by 11 bases, and 13 bases separated the two germline ends. CDR3 region: CAWSVSSRRAFF. CDR3 nucleotide sequence: TGTGCCTGGAGTGTAAGCTCCCGAAGGGCTTTCTTT.

This clone showed up just once. This chain joins TRBV6-6 and TRBJ1-4; D perhaps matches TRBD1 (6 bases). V dropped 6 bases and J dropped 8 bases, with 10 bases sitting between them. The germline V gene has CDR1 MNHNY and CDR2 SVGAGI (reference sequence). CDR3 length equals 12 residues. The CDR3 is CASRGQSEKLFF. Written as DNA, the CDR3 is TGTGCCAGCAGGGGACAATCAGAAAAACTGTTTTTT.

This clone was observed a single time. One end of the junction is discordant with germline, which a read error may explain. The chain links TRBV2 to TRBJ2-2; D gene ambiguous. CDR1 is SNHLY and CDR2 is FYNNEI in the germline V gene. CDR3 length: 13 amino acids. The CDR3 DNA is TGCCGAACGTCGAAGCCCAACACCGGGGAGCTGTTTTTT. This sequence encodes CRTSKPNTGELFF.

J is TRBJ2-3 and V is TRBV4-2; 11 bases map to TRBD2. This CDR3 region has 16 residues. V was pared by 5 bases and J by 6 bases, with 10 bases of the junction left unmatched. The V gene's germline CDR1 is LGHNA and CDR2 YNFKEQ. This CDR3 is CASSSSGGPLRDTQYF. The DNA of the CDR3 is TGTGCCAGCAGCTCTAGCGGGGGGCCCCTCCGGGATACGCAGTATTTT.

This chain links TRBV6-6 with TRBJ1-6; TRBD1 matches at 8 bases. V trimming: 2 bases; J trimming: 13 bases; junction bases outside the gene matches: 10. The germline gives CDR1 MNHNY, CDR2 SVGAGI (reference sequence). This CDR3 spans 15 amino acids. The DNA for the CDR3 is TGTGCCAGCAGTTACCCCAGGGGGCTGCCGTCCCCCCTCCACTTT. Translated: CASSYPRGLPSPLHF.

The chain recombines TRBV5-1 with TRBJ2-2; 10 nucleotides line up with TRBD1. Germline lookup yields CDR1 SGHRS and CDR2 YFSETQ. The CDR3 sequence is 14 residues long. Germline trimming cut 3 bases from V and 7 bases from J; bases unmatched to any gene: 3. The CDR3 sequence is CASSSTGGGGELFF. Here the CDR3 DNA reads TGCGCCAGCAGCTCGACAGGGGGCGGCGGGGAGCTGTTTTTT.

V and J are TRBV9 and TRBJ1-1, with a tentative D call TRBD1 (5 bases). The CDR3 runs to 19 residues. V dropped 0 bases and J dropped 0 bases, with 21 bases sitting between them. Germline CDR1 SGDLS, CDR2 YYNGEE. The CDR3 DNA is TGTGCCAGCAGCGTAGTATCACGGAGGGAGGGGCTAATGAACACTGAAGCTTTCTTT. Residues: CASSVVSRREGLMNTEAFF.

In the case of this clone: The junction departs from the called germline gene at one end, perhaps through a read error. The gene calls are TRBV4-1 and TRBJ1-1, with a weak D call TRBD1 (6 bases). The CDR3 runs to 13 residues. The germline CDR1 and CDR2 sequences are MGHRA and YSYEKL. DNA of the CDR3: TGTGCCAGCAGCCAACCGGGACAAAATGAAGCTTTCTTT. It codes for CASSQPGQNEAFF.

J is TRBJ1-2 and V is TRBV29-1; tentatively, D is TRBD1 (5 bases). The CDR3 has 14 residues. The germline gives CDR1 SQVTM, CDR2 ANQGSEA. V was cut by 6 bases and J by 4 bases, with 18 bases left in between. CDR3 coding DNA: TGCAGCGTGGCCACATCTCCTGGGGGCTATGGCTACACCTTC. This encodes CSVATSPGGYGYTF.

V is TRBV5-4 and J is TRBJ2-7, with D hard to call. The CDR3 extends over 13 amino acids. The germline V and J ends were trimmed by 1 base and 4 bases, with 9 bases remaining between them. Looked up from germline, CDR1 is SGHNT and CDR2 is YYREEE (reference sequence). The CDR3 nucleotides are TGTGCCAGCAGCTTGCCCGGATTATACGAGCAGTACTTC. This codes for CASSLPGLYEQYF.

The chain is built from TRBV5-1 and TRBJ2-7; no clear D. There are 15 residues in the CDR3. Germline CDR1 and CDR2: SGHRS and YFSETQ. Trimming removed 3 bases from V and 4 bases from J, with 17 bases in between. CDR3 nucleotides: TGCGCCAGCAGCTATCTTGGGGTAGACCGTTACGAGCAGTACTTC. It specifies CASSYLGVDRYEQYF.

The chain links TRBV7-6 to TRBJ2-3; no definite D call. This CDR3 has 16 amino acids. Germline V gene sequence: CDR1 SGHVS, CDR2 FNYEAQ. Trimming stripped 0 bases from V and 0 bases from J, with 10 bases between. The CDR3 DNA is TGTGCCAGCAGCTTAGCTACCGAAGGAAGCACAGATACGCAGTATTTT. Amino acids: CASSLATEGSTDTQYF.

The rearrangement uses TRBV5-4 and TRBJ2-1, with a possible D match to TRBD2 (7 bases). V gave up 0 bases and J gave up 7 bases, with 14 bases separating them. The CDR3 runs 15 residues. CDR1 and CDR2 from the germline V gene are SGHNT and YYREEE (reference sequence). CDR3 in amino acids: CASSLAGGGGNEQFF. CDR3 nucleotides: TGTGCCAGCAGCTTGGCGGGGGGCGGTGGGAATGAGCAGTTCTTC.

This chain connects TRBV10-2 to TRBJ1-5; D not resolved. The CDR3 is 14 residues long. Trimming removed 0 bases at V and 4 bases at J, with 7 bases between. The germline V gene encodes CDR1 WSHSY and CDR2 SAAADI. The CDR3 loop reads CASSESGPNQPQHF. The CDR3 region has the DNA TGCGCCAGCAGTGAGTCAGGACCTAATCAGCCCCAGCATTTT.

The rearrangement uses TRBV2 and TRBJ2-5, with TRBD1 identical over 7 bases. This CDR3 comprises 15 residues. J lost 5 bases, V lost 8 bases, and 14 bases had no gene match. Per the germline V gene, CDR1 is SNHLY and CDR2 is FYNNEI. CDR3 coding DNA: TGTGCCAGCGGCCCGAATGACAGGGCCGGGGAGACCCAGTACTTC. Translating gives CASGPNDRAGETQYF.

The chain uses TRBV7-2 and TRBJ2-7, with TRBD2 matching over 9 bases. The CDR3 runs to 16 residues. J gave up 3 bases and V 2 bases, and 8 bases lay outside the gene matches. The germline gives CDR1 SGHTA, CDR2 FQGNSA. The DNA for the CDR3 is TGTGCCAGCAGCTTACTGGCTAGCGGGGTCTACTACGAGCAGTACTTC. Translation: CASSLLASGVYYEQYF.

The J gene is TRBJ1-3, the V gene TRBV15; D is unclear. The V gene's germline CDR1 is LNHNV and CDR2 YYDKDF (reference sequence). Deletions cut 0 bases from V and 1 base from J, with 7 bases between. The CDR3 runs 15 residues. The CDR3 region is CATSRDRGSGNTIYF. The CDR3 nucleotides are TGTGCCACCAGCAGAGATCGGGGTTCTGGAAACACCATATATTTT.

In its sample, this clone was seen once. This chain uses TRBV27 with TRBJ2-7, with TRBD1 identical over 7 bases. The CDR3 length is 14 residues. The V gene end was trimmed by 4 bases and the J gene end by 0 bases; junction bases not matched to a gene: 3. Germline V lookup: CDR1 MNHEY, CDR2 SMNVEV (reference sequence). The CDR3 DNA reads TGTGCCAGCAGTTGGACAGGAAGCTCCTACGAGCAGTACTTC. Translated, it gives CASSWTGSSYEQYF.

As for this clone: Its ends do not fully match the called genes, so a read error is possible. The chain has TRBV6-1 and TRBJ2-7; 7 nucleotides align to TRBD1. The CDR3 extends over 15 amino acids. CDR1 MNHNS and CDR2 SASEGT come from the germline V gene. For the CDR3, the DNA is TGTGCCAGCAGAGAAGGGACAGAGGTGACCTACGAGCAGTACTTC. Amino acid sequence: CASREGTEVTYEQYF.

The chain links TRBV9 to TRBJ2-2; unclear D gene. V lost 0 bases to trimming and J lost 1 base, with 7 bases between them. This CDR3 comprises 15 residues. CDR1 is SGDLS, CDR2 YYNGEE, per germline. The CDR3 is CASSVVAENTGELFF. CDR3 nucleotide sequence: TGTGCCAGCAGCGTAGTAGCTGAGAACACCGGGGAGCTGTTTTTT. Combining the CDR3 with reference TRBV9 and TRBJ2-2 gives the whole variable domain DSGVTQTPKHLITATGQRVTLRCSPRSGDLSVYWYQQSLDQGLQFLIQYYNGEERAKGNILERFSAQQFPDLHSELNLSSLELGDSALYFCASSVVAENTGELFFGEGSRLTVL.

V usage is TRBV6-1 and J usage is TRBJ1-1, with 7 bases matching TRBD1. The CDR3 contains 13 residues. V trimming: 7 bases; J trimming: 5 bases; junction bases outside the gene matches: 7. In germline, CDR1 is MNHNS, CDR2 SASEGT. CDR3 protein: CASIMTTGTEAFF. The CDR3, as DNA: TGTGCCAGCATCATGACGACAGGGACTGAAGCTTTCTTT.

The chain has TRBV9 and TRBJ1-6; D is possibly TRBD1 (6 bases). V dropped 4 bases and J dropped 4 bases, with 12 bases sitting between them. Germline V CDR1 and CDR2: SGDLS, YYNGEE. CDR3 length: 15 amino acids. The CDR3 DNA follows: TGTGCCAGCAGCTATTACAGGGTTTATAATTCACCCCTCCACTTT. Amino acids: CASSYYRVYNSPLHF.

The gene calls are TRBV5-1 and TRBJ1-2, with D uncertain. Germline assignment: CDR1 SGHRS and CDR2 YFSETQ. The ends were cut back, 2 bases at V and 10 bases at J, with 15 bases in the middle. The CDR3 is 13 residues long. CDR3 coding DNA: TGCGCCAGCAGCTTAGATGTGTTGGGTGACTACACCTTC. It translates to CASSLDVLGDYTF. The complete variable domain, with remaining parts taken from reference TRBV5-1 and TRBJ1-2, reads KAGVTQTPRYLIKTRGQQVTLSCSPISGHRSVSWYQQTPGQGLQFLFEYFSETQRNKGNFPGRFSGRQFSNSRSEMNVSTLELGDSALYLCASSLDVLGDYTFGSGTRLTVV.

As for this clone: The junction departs from germline at one end; a sequencing error may be responsible. The rearrangement joins TRBV2 to TRBJ2-5, with 8 positions matching TRBD2. There are 12 residues in the CDR3. Looked up from germline, CDR1 is SNHLY and CDR2 is FYNNEI. The CDR3 bases are TGTGCCAGCAGTGAACAAGCGGGGGCCCCACACTTC. It yields the protein CASSEQAGAPHF.

This clone has a single count. This chain connects TRBV6-5 to TRBJ1-5, with D tentatively TRBD1 (6 bases). The CDR3 loop spans 14 amino acids. V was clipped by 6 bases and J by 2 bases, with 11 bases between them. CDR1 is MNHEY and CDR2 is SVGAGI in the germline V gene. CDR3 residues: CASRPYRGNQPQHF. CDR3 DNA: TGTGCCAGCAGGCCTTACAGGGGCAATCAGCCCCAGCATTTT.

The chain employs TRBV7-8 and TRBJ2-5, with D possibly called TRBD1 or TRBD2 (5 bases each). Per the germline V gene, CDR1 is SGHVS and CDR2 is FQNEAQ. V shed 7 bases and J shed 2 bases, with 8 bases lying between them. This CDR3 contains 12 residues. The CDR3 DNA follows: TGTGCCAGCAAGGGACCTCAAGAGACCCAGTACTTC. Protein product: CASKGPQETQYF.

V and J are TRBV19 and TRBJ2-7; 8 bases agree with TRBD2. With 7 bases clipped from V and 1 base from J, the junction kept 15 bases outside the gene matches. The CDR3 totals 17 residues. Germline-derived CDR1 and CDR2 are LNHDA and SQIVND (reference sequence). CDR3 in DNA: TGTGCCAGTACCGAGGCCCGGGGGGGGGCCGCTTCCTACGAGCAGTACTTC. Its protein is CASTEARGGAASYEQYF.

The chain joins TRBV11-2 to TRBJ2-1; 7 bases agree with TRBD2. CDR1 is SGHAT, CDR2 FQNNGV, per germline. The length of the CDR3 is 16 residues. The V and J ends lost 8 bases and 4 bases, in that order; junction bases with no gene match: 14. Here the CDR3 DNA reads TGTGCCAGCGGCCCCCTCTCCCAGCGGGGATACAATGAGCAGTTCTTC. It codes for CASGPLSQRGYNEQFF.

The chain combines TRBV19 with TRBJ1-2; D is undetermined. This CDR3 is built from 18 residues. The V end lost 3 bases, the J end lost 2 bases, and 22 bases lay between the germline ends. Germline V gene sequence: CDR1 LNHDA, CDR2 SQIVND (reference sequence). In nucleotides, the CDR3 is TGTGCCAGTAGTATGCCTTGGTGGGGATCACATGTAAACTATGGCTACACCTTC. It specifies CASSMPWWGSHVNYGYTF. Variable domain in full (rest from reference TRBV19 and TRBJ1-2): DGGITQSPKYLFRKEGQNVTLSCEQNLNHDAMYWYRQDPGQGLRLIYYSQIVNDFQKGDIAEGYSVSREKKESFPLTVTSAQKNPTAFYLCASSMPWWGSHVNYGYTFGSGTRLTVV.

The V and J genes are TRBV10-1 and TRBJ2-7, with D possibly matching TRBD1 (5 bases). V lost 0 bases and J lost 5, with 8 bases in between. This CDR3 has 13 residues. The germline V gene encodes CDR1 WNHNN and CDR2 SYGVQD (reference sequence). The CDR3 reads CASSESGRDEQYF. Here the CDR3 DNA reads TGCGCCAGCAGTGAGTCCGGCAGGGACGAGCAGTACTTC.

The rearrangement links TRBV19 to TRBJ1-5; D call uncertain. The CDR3 contains 15 residues. CDR1 is LNHDA and CDR2 is SQIVND in the germline V gene (reference sequence). Deletions cut 1 base from V and 3 bases from J, with 10 bases between. CDR3 in DNA: TGTGCCAGTAGTATAGGGCAGACCTACAATCAGCCCCAGCATTTT. This sequence encodes CASSIGQTYNQPQHF.